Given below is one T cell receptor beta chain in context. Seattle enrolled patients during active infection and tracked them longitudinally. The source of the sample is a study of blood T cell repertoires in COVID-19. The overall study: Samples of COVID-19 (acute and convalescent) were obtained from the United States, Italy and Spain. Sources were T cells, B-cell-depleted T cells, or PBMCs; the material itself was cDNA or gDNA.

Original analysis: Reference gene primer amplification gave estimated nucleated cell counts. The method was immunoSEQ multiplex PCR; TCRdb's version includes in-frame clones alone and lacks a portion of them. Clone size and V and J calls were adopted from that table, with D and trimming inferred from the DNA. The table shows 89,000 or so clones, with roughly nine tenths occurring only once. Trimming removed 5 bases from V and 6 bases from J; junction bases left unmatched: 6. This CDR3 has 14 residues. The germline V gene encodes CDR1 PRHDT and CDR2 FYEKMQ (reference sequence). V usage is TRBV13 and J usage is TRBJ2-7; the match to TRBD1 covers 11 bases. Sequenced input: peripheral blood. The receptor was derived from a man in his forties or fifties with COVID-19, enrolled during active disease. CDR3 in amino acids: CASSRGQGGFEQYF. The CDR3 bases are TGTGCCAGCAGCCGGGGACAGGGGGGATTCGAGCAGTACTTC.